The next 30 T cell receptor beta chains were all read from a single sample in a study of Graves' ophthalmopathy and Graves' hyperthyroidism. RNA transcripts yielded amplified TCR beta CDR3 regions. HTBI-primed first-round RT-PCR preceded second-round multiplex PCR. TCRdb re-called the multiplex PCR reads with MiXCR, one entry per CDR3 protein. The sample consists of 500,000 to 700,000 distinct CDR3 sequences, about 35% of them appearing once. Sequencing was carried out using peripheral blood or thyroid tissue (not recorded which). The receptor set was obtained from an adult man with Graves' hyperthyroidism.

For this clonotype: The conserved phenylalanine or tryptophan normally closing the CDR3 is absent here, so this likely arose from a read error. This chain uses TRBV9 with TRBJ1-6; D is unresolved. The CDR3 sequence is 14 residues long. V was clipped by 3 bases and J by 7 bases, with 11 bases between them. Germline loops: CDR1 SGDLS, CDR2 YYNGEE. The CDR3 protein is CASSAGPRNSPLHL. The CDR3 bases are TGTGCCAGCAGCGCAGGTCCGAGGAATTCACCCCTCCACCTT.

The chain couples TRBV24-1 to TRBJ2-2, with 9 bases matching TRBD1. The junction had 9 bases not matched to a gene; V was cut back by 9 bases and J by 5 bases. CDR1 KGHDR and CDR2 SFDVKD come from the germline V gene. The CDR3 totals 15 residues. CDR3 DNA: TGTGCCACCGAAACAGGGACAGGGAGTACCGGGGAGCTGTTTTTT. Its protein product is CATETGTGSTGELFF.

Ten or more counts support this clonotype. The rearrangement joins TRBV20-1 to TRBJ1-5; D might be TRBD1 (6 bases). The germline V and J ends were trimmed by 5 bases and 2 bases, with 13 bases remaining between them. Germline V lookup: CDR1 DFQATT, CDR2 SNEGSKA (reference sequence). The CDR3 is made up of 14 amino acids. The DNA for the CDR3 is TGCAGTGCTCCTGACAGGCGTGGCAATCAGCCCCAGCATTTT. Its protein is CSAPDRRGNQPQHF.

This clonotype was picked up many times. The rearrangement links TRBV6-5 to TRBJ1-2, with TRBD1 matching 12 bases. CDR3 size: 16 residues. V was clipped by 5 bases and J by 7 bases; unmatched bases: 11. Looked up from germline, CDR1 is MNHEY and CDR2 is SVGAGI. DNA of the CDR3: TGTGCCAGCAGTCAGGGACAGGGGGCCCCACTGGGTGGCTACACCTTC. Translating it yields CASSQGQGAPLGGYTF.

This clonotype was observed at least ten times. CDR3 protein: CATSDGTENQETQYF. The CDR3 region has the DNA TGTGCCACCAGTGACGGGACAGAGAACCAAGAGACCCAGTACTTC. V gene TRBV24-1 combines with J gene TRBJ2-5; 7 bases are a match to TRBD1. Germline lookup yields CDR1 KGHDR and CDR2 SFDVKD. This CDR3 comprises 15 residues. Trimming at V came to 4 bases and at J to 0 bases, leaving 4 bases not matched to a gene.

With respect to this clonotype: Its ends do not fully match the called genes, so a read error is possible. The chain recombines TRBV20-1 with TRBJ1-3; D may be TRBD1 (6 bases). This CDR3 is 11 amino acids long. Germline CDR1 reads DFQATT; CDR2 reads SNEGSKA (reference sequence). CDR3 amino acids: CSASRSGTPPF. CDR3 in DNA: TGCAGTGCTAGCAGATCCGGGACACCTCCCTTT.

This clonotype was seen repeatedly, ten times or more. CDR3 sequence reads: CATSDRDRGETQYF. The CDR3, as DNA: TGTGCCACCAGTGACCGTGACAGGGGAGAGACCCAGTACTTC. This rearrangement joins TRBV24-1 to TRBJ2-5; the match to TRBD1 covers 8 bases. From germline, CDR1 is KGHDR and CDR2 SFDVKD. The CDR3 spans 14 residues. V was clipped by 4 bases and J by 4 bases; unmatched bases: 4.

The CDR3 DNA is TGCAGCCTTCCGGGGAGGGGGGCCGCAGAGACCCAGTACTTC. It specifies CSLPGRGAAETQYF. This chain links TRBV20-1 with TRBJ2-5; TRBD2 might be the D (7 bases). The CDR3 extends over 14 amino acids. The germline CDR1 and CDR2 sequences are DFQATT and SNEGSKA (reference sequence).

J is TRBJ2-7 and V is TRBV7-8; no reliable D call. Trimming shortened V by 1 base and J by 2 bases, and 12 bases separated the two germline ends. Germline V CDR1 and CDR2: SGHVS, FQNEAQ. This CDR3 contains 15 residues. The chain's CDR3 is CASSLGSHRTYEQYF. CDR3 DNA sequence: TGTGCCAGCAGCTTAGGGTCTCACAGAACCTACGAGCAGTACTTC.

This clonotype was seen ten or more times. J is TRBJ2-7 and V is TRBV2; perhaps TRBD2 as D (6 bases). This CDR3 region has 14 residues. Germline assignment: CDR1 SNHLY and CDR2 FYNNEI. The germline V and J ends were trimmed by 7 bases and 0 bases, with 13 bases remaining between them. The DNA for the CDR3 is TGTGCCAGCACACCAGGACTATACTCCTACGAGCAGTACTTC. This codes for CASTPGLYSYEQYF.

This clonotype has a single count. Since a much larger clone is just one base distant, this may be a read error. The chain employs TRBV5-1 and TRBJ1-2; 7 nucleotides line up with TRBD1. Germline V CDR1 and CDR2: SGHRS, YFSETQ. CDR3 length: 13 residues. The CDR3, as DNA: TGTGCCAGCAGCTATACACAGGACAGGGGCTACACCTTC. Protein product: CASSYTQDRGYTF.

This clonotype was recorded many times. Written as DNA, the CDR3 is TGTGCCAGCAGCGATAACGGGGGCGCCCATAATTCACCCCTCCACTTT. This encodes CASSDNGGAHNSPLHF. The chain is built from TRBV7-9 and TRBJ1-6; maybe TRBD1 (6 bases). Trimming stripped 5 bases from V and 5 bases from J, with 16 bases between. Germline CDR1 SEHNR, CDR2 FQNEAQ (reference sequence). The CDR3 is 16 residues long.

The CDR3 DNA follows: TGTGCCAGCAGTTTAGGGCTAGCGGGCGAAAAAGGGCAGTTCTTC. This translates into CASSLGLAGEKGQFF. V usage is TRBV12-3 or TRBV12-4 and J usage is TRBJ2-5; TRBD2 aligns across 8 bases. The better agreement between TRBJ2-1 and the DNA end casts doubt on the J call. This CDR3 is built from 15 residues.

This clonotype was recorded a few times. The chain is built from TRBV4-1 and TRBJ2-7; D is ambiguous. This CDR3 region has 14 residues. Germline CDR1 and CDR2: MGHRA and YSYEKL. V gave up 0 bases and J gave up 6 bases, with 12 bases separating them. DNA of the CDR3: TGCGCCAGCAGCCAAGAGTTTCTCCTGGTCGAGCAGTACTTC. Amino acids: CASSQEFLLVEQYF.

CDR3 in DNA: TGCGCCAGCAGCCAGGGACTAGCGGGGACCCCGCAAGAGACCCAGTACTTC. Translating it yields CASSQGLAGTPQETQYF. J is TRBJ2-5 and V is TRBV5-1, with TRBD2 matching over 13 bases. CDR1 is SGHRS, CDR2 YFSETQ, per germline. The CDR3 sequence is 17 residues long. With V trimmed by 4 bases and J by 2 bases, 8 bases remained unmatched. Full variable domain (remainder filled in from reference TRBV5-1 and TRBJ2-5): KAGVTQTPRYLIKTRGQQVTLSCSPISGHRSVSWYQQTPGQGLQFLFEYFSETQRNKGNFPGRFSGRQFSNSRSEMNVSTLELGDSALYLCASSQGLAGTPQETQYFGPGTRLLVL.

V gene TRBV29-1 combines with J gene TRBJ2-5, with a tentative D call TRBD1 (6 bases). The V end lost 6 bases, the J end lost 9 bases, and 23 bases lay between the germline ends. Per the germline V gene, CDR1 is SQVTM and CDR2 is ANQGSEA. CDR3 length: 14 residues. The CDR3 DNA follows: TGCAGCGTCGCCGGGACAACCGTCGATCAGCCCCAGTACTTC. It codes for CSVAGTTVDQPQYF. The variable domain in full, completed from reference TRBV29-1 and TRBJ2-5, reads SAVISQKPSRDICQRGTSLTIQCQVDSQVTMMFWYRQQPGQSLTLIATANQGSEATYESGFVIDKFPISRPNLTFSTLTVSNMSPEDSSIYLCSVAGTTVDQPQYFGPGTRLLVL.

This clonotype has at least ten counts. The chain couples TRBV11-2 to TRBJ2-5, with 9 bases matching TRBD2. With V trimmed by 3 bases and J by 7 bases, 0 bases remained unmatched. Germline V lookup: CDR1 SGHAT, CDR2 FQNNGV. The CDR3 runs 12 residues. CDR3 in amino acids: CASSLTSGTQYF. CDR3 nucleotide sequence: TGTGCCAGCAGCTTGACTAGCGGGACCCAGTACTTC.

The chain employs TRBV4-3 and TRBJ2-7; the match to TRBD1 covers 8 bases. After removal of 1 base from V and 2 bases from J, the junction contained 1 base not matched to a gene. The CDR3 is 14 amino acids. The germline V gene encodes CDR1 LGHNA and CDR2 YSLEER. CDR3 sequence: CASSQVGQAYEQYF. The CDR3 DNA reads TGCGCCAGCAGCCAAGTGGGACAGGCCTACGAGCAGTACTTC.

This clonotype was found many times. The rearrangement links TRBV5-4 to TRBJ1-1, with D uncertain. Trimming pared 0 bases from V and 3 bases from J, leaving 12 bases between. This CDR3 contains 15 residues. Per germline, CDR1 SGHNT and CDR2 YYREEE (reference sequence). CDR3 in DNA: TGTGCCAGCAGCTTGGGGTCCAGGAGCCACACTGAAGCTTTCTTT. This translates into CASSLGSRSHTEAFF.

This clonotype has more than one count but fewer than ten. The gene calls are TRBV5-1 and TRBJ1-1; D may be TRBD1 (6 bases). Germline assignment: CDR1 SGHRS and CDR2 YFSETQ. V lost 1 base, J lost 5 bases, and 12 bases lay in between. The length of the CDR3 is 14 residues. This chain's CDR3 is CASSLTGMSTEAFF. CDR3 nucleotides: TGCGCCAGCAGCTTGACAGGGATGAGTACTGAAGCTTTCTTT.

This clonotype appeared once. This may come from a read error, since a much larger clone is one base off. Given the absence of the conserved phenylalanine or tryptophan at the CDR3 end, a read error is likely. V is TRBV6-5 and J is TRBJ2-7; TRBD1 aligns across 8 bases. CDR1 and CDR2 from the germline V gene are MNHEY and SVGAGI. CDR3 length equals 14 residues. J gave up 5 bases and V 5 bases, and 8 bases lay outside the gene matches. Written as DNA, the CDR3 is TGTGCCAGCAGTAAGGACAGGGTTAACCACGAGCAGTACCTC. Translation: CASSKDRVNHEQYL.

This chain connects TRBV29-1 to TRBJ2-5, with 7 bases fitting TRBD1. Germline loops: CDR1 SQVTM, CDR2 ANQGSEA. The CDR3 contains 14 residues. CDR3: CSPGTESYQETQYF. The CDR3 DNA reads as TGCAGTCCGGGGACAGAGTCGTACCAAGAGACCCAGTACTTC.

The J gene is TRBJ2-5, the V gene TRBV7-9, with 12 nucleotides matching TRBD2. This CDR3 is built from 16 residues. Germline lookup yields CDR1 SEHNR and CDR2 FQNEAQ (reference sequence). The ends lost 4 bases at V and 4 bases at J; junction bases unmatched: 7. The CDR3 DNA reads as TGTGCCAGCAGCTCTTCTCCGGGACTAGCGGGAGAGACCCAGTACTTC. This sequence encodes CASSSSPGLAGETQYF.

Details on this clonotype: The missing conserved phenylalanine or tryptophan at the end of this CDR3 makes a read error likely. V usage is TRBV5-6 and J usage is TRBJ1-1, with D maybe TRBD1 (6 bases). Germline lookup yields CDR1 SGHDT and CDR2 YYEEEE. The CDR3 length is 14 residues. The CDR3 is CASSLTGLNTEAFL. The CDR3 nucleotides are TGTGCCAGCAGCTTGACAGGGCTGAACACTGAGGCTTTCCTT.

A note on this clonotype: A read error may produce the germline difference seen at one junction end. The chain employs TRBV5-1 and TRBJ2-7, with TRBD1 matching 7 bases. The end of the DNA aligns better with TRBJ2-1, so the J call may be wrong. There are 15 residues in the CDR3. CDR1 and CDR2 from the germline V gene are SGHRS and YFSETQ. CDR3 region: CAGSLHNRGSNEQFF. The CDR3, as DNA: TGCGCCGGCAGCCTCCACAACAGGGGAAGCAATGAGCAGTTCTTC.

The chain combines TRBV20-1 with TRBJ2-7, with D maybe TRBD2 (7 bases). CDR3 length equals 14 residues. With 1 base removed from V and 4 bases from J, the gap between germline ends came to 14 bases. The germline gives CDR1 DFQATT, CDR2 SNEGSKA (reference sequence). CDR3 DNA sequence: TGCAGTGCTAGAGTAGGGGGGGTCGTGTACGAGCAGTACTTC. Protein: CSARVGGVVYEQYF.

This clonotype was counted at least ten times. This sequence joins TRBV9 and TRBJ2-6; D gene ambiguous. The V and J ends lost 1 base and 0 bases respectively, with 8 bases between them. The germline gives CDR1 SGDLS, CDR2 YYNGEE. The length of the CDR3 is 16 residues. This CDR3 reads CASSVTQSSGANVLTF. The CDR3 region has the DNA TGTGCCAGCAGCGTAACCCAGAGCTCTGGGGCCAACGTCCTGACTTTC.

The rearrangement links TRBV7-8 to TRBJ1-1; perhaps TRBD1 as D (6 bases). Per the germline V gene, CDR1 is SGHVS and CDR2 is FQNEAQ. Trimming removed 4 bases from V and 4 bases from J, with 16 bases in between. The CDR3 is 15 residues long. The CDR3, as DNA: TGTGCCAGCAGCTCCGCCAGCCGGGGGGCCACTGAAGCTTTCTTT. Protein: CASSSASRGATEAFF.

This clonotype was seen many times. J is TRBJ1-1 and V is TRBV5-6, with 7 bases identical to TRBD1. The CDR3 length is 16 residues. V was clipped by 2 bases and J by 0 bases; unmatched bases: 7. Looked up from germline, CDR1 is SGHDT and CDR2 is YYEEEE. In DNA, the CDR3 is TGTGCCAGCAGCTTCGGGACAGTTGACATGAACACTGAAGCTTTCTTT. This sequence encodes CASSFGTVDMNTEAFF. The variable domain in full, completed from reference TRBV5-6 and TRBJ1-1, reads DAGVTQSPTHLIKTRGQQVTLRCSPKSGHDTVSWYQQALGQGPQFIFQYYEEEERQRGNFPDRFSGHQFPNYSSELNVNALLLGDSALYLCASSFGTVDMNTEAFFGQGTRLTVV.

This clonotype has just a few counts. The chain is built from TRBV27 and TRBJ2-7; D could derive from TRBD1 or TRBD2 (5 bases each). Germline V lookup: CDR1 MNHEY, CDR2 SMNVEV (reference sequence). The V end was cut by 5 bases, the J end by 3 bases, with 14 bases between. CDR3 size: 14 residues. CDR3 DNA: TGTGCCAGCAGTCATAGGGACGGAAGCTACGAGCAGTACTTC. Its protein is CASSHRDGSYEQYF.